What follows is one T cell receptor (beta chain) and its context. The antigen is undetermined. This record belongs to a study of blood T cells in healthy people across ages. Regarding the study as a whole: Older age went with lower TCR beta diversity per million T cells, in a roughly linear way.

V was pared by 0 bases and J by 6 bases, with 14 bases between. The CDR3 is 15 amino acids. The V gene's germline CDR1 is MNHEY and CDR2 SVGEGT. A second PCR of about 6 to 12 cycles used a sample-barcoded 5' primer and a J-beta primer mix. In TCRdb, the 5' RACE reads were re-called with MiXCR into one record per CDR3 protein. The table shows around 1.5 million distinct CDR3 sequences, with around 35% occurring only once. V and J are TRBV6-2 or TRBV6-3 and TRBJ1-1; D unresolved. The receptor was isolated from a woman between 25 and 40 years old in good health. Sequencing was done on a sample of blood. Here the CDR3 reads CASSYSRGVGAEAFF. The CDR3 region has the DNA TGTGCCAGCAGTTACTCCCGAGGAGTCGGGGCTGAAGCTTTCTTT.